Described below is a single T cell receptor beta chain sequence and its context. The antigen remains undetermined. This sample stems from a study of shared clonotypes between healthy human individuals. Participating donors were healthy, HIV-negative adults free of recent acute infections or vaccinations. Points from the study as a whole: The rarefaction results pointed to incomplete sorted-subset sequencing despite large depth.

Measured with immunoSEQ multiplex PCR; TCRdb has only the in-frame clones, and not every one. The sample yields around 2.5 million clones, 80% to 95% seen once. The V end lost 4 bases, the J end lost 4 bases, and 7 bases lay between the germline ends. Germline-derived CDR1 and CDR2 are MGHRA and YSYEKL. The CDR3 covers 13 residues. The clonotype originates from a man younger than 35 in good health. Some clones in this sample may be carry-over from other donors' samples. The chain uses TRBV4-1 and TRBJ2-2; D call uncertain. Sequenced input: naive CD4+ T cells from PBMCs. Described subset: CD45RA+ positively selected. The CDR3: CASSPWGTGELFF. The CDR3 bases are TGCGCCAGCAGCCCATGGGGCACCGGGGAGCTGTTTTTT.